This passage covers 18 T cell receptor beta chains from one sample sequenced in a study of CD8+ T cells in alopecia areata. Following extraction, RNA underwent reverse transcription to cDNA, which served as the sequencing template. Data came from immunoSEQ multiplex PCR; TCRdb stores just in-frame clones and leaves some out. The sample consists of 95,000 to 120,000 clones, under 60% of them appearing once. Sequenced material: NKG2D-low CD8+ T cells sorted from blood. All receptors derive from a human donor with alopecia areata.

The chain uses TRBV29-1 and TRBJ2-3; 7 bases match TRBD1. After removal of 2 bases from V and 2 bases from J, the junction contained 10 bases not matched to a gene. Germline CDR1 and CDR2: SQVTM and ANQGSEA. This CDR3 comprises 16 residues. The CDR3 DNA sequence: TGCAGCGTTGAACTGGGACAGCGACTAAACACAGATACGCAGTATTTT. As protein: CSVELGQRLNTDTQYF.

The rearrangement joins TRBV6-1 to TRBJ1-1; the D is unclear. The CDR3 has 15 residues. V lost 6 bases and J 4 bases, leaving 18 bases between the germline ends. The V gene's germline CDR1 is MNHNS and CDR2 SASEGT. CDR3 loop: CASRILLDGFTEAFF. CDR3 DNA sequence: TGTGCCAGCAGGATTTTACTGGACGGCTTCACTGAAGCTTTCTTT.

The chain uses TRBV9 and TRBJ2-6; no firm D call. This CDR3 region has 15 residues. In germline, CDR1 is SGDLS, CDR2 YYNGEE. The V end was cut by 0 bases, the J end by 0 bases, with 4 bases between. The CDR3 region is CASSVARSGANVLTF. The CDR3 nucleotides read TGTGCCAGCAGCGTAGCCCGCTCTGGGGCCAACGTCCTGACTTTC.

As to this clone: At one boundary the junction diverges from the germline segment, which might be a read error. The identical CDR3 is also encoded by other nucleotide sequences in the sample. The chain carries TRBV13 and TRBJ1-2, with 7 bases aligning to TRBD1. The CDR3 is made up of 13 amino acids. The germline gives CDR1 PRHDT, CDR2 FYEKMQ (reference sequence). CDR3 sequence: CASSLGRGDGYTF. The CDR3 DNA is TGTGCCAGCAGCTTAGGCAGGGGGGATGGTTACACCTTC.

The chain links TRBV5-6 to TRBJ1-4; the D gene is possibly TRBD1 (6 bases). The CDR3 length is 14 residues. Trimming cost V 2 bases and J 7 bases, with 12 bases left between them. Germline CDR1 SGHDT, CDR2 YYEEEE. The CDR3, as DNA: TGTGCCAGCAGCTTTAAGGGGGTTGTTGAAAAACTGTTTTTT. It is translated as CASSFKGVVEKLFF.

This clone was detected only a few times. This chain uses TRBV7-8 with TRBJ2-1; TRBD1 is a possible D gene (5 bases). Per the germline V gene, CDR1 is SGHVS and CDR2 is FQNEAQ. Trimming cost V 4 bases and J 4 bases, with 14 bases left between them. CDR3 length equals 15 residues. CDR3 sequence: CASSSPTDRYNEQFF. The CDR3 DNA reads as TGTGCCAGCAGCTCCCCGACAGATAGATACAATGAGCAGTTCTTC.

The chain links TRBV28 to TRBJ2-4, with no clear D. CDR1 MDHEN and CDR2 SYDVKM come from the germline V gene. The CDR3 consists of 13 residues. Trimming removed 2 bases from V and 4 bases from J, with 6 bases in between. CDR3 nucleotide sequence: TGTGCCAGCAGTTTAGGACGGAAAAACATTCAGTACTTC. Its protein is CASSLGRKNIQYF. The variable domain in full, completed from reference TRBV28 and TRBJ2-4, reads DVKVTQSSRYLVKRTGEKVFLECVQDMDHENMFWYRQDPGLGLRLIYFSYDVKMKEKGDIPEGYSVSREKKERFSLILESASTNQTSMYLCASSLGRKNIQYFGAGTRLSVL.

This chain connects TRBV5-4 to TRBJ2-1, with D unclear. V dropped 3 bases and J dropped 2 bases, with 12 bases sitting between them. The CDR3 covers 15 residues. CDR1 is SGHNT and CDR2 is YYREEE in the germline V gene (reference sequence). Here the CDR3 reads CASSSGLSAYNEQFF. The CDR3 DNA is TGTGCCAGCAGCTCGGGCCTGAGCGCCTACAATGAGCAGTTCTTC.

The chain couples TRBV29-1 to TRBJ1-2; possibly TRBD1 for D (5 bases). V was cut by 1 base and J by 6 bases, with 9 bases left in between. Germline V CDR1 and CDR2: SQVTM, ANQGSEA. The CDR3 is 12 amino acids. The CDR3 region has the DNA TGCAGCGTTGAAGGAGGGGAGGATGGCTACACCTTC. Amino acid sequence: CSVEGGEDGYTF.

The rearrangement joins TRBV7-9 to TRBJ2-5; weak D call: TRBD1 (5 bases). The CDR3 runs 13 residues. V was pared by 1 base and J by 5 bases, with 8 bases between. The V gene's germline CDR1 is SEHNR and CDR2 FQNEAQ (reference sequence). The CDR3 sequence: CASSLVQEETQYF. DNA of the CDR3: TGTGCCAGCAGCTTAGTACAGGAGGAGACCCAGTACTTC.

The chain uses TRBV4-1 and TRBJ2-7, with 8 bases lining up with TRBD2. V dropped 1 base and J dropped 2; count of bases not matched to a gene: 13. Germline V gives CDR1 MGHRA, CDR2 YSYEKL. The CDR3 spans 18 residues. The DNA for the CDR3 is TGCGCCAGCAGCCAAGGGGACACCAATAGCGGGGCTACCTACGAGCAGTACTTC. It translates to CASSQGDTNSGATYEQYF.

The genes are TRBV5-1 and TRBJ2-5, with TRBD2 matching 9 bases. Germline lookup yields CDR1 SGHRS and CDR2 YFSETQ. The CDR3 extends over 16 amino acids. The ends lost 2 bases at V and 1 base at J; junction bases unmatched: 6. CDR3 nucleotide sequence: TGCGCCAGCAGCTTCCTGAGTAGCGGGGGCCAAGAGACCCAGTACTTC. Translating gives CASSFLSSGGQETQYF.

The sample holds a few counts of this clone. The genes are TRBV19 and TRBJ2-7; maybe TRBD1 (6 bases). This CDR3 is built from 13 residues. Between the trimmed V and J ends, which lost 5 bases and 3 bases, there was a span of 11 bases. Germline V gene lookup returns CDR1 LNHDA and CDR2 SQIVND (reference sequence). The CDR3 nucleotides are TGTGCCAGTAGTTTAGGACAGAGCTACGAGCAGTACTTC. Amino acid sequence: CASSLGQSYEQYF.

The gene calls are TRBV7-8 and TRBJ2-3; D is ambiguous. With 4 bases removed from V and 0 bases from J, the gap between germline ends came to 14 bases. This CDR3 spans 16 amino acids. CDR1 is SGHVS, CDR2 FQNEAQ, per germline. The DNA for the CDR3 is TGTGCCAGCAGCTCCCCGACAATAAGAAGCACAGATACGCAGTATTTT. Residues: CASSSPTIRSTDTQYF.

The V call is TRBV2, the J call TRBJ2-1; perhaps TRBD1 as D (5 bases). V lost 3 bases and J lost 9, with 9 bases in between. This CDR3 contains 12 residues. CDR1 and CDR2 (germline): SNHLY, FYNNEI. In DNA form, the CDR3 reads TGTGCCAGCAGTGATCGTAGGGGTGAGCAGTTCTTC. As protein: CASSDRRGEQFF.

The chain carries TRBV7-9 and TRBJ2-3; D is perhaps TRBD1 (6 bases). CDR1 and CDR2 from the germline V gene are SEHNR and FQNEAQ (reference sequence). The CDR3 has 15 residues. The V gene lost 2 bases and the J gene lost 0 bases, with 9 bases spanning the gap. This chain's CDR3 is CASSLLDSSTDTQYF. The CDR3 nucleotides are TGTGCCAGCAGCTTACTGGACAGCAGCACAGATACGCAGTATTTT. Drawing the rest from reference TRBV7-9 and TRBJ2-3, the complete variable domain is DTGVSQNPRHKITKRGQNVTFRCDPISEHNRLYWYRQTLGQGPEFLTYFQNEAQLEKSRLLSDRFSAERPKGSFSTLEIQRTEQGDSAMYLCASSLLDSSTDTQYFGPGTRLTVL.

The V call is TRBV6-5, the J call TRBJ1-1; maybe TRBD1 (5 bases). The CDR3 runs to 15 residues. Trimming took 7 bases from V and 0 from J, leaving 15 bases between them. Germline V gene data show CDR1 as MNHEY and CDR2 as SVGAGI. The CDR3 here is CASNSRRALNTEAFF. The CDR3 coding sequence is TGTGCCAGCAATTCACGCAGGGCACTGAACACTGAAGCTTTCTTT.

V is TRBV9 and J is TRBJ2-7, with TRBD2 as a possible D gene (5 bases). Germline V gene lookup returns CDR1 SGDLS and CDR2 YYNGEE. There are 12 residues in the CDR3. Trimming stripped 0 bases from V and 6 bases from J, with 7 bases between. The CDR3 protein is CASSVGTSEQYF. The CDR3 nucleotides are TGTGCCAGCAGCGTAGGGACTTCCGAGCAGTACTTC.